Listed below are T cell receptor beta chains from one sample, sequenced in a study of Graves' ophthalmopathy and Graves' hyperthyroidism. TCRdb fed the multiplex PCR reads into MiXCR, producing one record per CDR3 protein. The sample lists about 210,000 distinct CDR3 sequences; about 32% were seen once. The sequencing input was peripheral blood. These TCRs come from a man aged 45-60 years with Graves' ophthalmopathy. The CDR3 runs from the conserved cysteine through the conserved F or W. The order of the fields is clone size, V gene, J gene, D gene, CDR3 protein, CDR3 DNA. D genes are given only for firm matches. A row's size may be missing; if present it is once, few, many or a size class.

>NA|TRBV11-2|TRBJ1-1|NA
CASSIEANTEAFF
TGTGCCAGCAGCATAGAAGCGAACACTGAAGCTTTCTTT
>many|TRBV6-5|TRBJ2-2|TRBD2
CASSLGASGTHTGELFF
TGTGCCAGCAGTTTGGGGGCTAGCGGGACCCACACCGGGGAGCTGTTTTTT
>many|TRBV9|TRBJ1-2|NA
CASSVATDNYGYTF
TGTGCCAGCAGCGTAGCGACAGACAACTATGGCTACACCTTC
>many|TRBV20-1|TRBJ2-7|NA
CSARLVTLEQYF
TGCAGCGCCCGGCTAGTGACCCTCGAGCAGTACTTC
>NA|TRBV12-3/TRBV12-4|TRBJ1-2|NA
CASSQQAEANYGYTF
TGTGCCAGCAGTCAACAGGCAGAAGCTAACTATGGCTACACCTTC
>once|TRBV6-1|TRBJ2-7|NA
CATSSLQGSYEQYF
TGTGCCACCTCAAGCCTTCAGGGTTCCTACGAGCAGTACTTC
>many|TRBV30|TRBJ1-6|NA
CAWSALRQAKNSPLHF
TGTGCCTGGAGTGCCCTGAGACAGGCGAAAAATTCACCCCTCCACTTT
>many|TRBV13|TRBJ2-5|TRBD1
CASSLGAPDRGLETQYF
TGTGCCAGCAGCTTAGGAGCCCCTGACAGGGGGCTAGAGACCCAGTACTTC
>many|TRBV2|TRBJ2-7|NA
CASSVPIPYEQYF
TGTGCCAGCAGTGTCCCTATCCCTTACGAGCAGTACTTC
>many|TRBV12-3/TRBV12-4|TRBJ1-2|TRBD1
CACTGTGGSKFGYTF
TGTGCCTGCACCGGGACAGGGGGCTCCAAGTTTGGCTACACCTTC